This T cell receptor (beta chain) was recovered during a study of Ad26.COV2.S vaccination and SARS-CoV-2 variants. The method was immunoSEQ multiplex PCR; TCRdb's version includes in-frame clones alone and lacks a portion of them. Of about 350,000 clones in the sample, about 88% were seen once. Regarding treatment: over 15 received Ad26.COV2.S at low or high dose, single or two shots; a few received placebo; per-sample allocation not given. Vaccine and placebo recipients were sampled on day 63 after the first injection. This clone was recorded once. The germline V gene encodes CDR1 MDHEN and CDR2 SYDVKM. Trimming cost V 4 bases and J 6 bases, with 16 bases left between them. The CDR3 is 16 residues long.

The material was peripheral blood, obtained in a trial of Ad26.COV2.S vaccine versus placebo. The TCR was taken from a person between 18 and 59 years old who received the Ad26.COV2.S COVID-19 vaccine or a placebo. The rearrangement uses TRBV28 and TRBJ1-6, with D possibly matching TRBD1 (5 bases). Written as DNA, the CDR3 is TGTGCCAGCAGTTCAATGACAGCGACCTTTAATTCACCCCTCCACTTT. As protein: CASSSMTATFNSPLHF.